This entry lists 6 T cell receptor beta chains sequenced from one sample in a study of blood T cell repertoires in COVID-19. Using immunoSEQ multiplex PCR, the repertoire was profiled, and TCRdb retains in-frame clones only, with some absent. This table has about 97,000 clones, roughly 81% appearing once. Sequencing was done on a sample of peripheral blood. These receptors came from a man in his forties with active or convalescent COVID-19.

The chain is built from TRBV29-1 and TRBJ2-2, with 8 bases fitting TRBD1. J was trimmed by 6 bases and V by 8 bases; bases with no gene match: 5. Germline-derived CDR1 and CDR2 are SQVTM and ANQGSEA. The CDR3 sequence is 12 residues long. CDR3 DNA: TGCAGCACTTCGACAGGGGCCGGGGAGCTGTTTTTT. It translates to CSTSTGAGELFF.

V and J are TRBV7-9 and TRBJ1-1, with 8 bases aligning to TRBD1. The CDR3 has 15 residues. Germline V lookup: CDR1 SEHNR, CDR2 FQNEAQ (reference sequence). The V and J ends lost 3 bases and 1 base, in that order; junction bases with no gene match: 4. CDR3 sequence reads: CASSFQGAKNTEAFF. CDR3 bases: TGTGCCAGCAGCTTTCAGGGGGCCAAGAACACTGAAGCTTTCTTT.

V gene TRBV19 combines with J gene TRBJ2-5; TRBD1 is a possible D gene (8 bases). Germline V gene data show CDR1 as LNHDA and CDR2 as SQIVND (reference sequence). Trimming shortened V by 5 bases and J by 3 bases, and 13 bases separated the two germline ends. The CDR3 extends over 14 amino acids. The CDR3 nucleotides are TGTGCCAGTAGTCGGACAGGGAGGGAAGAGACCCAGTACTTC. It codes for CASSRTGREETQYF.

This CDR3 reads CASSYSIRTGDEKLFF. Written as DNA, the CDR3 is TGTGCCAGCAGTTACTCGATAAGGACAGGGGATGAAAAACTGTTTTTT. The rearrangement links TRBV6-5 to TRBJ1-4, with TRBD1 matching 9 bases. The CDR3 loop spans 16 amino acids. With 0 bases clipped from V and 6 bases from J, the junction kept 5 bases outside the gene matches. CDR1 and CDR2 (germline): MNHEY, SVGAGI.

In DNA, the CDR3 is TGTGCCAGCACCTGGGGAGGCGGCGGACCCCTCCACTTT. The encoded protein is CASTWGGGGPLHF. This chain connects TRBV12-3 or TRBV12-4 to TRBJ1-6; D is undetermined. The CDR3 has 13 amino acids. V was cut by 7 bases and J by 12 bases, with 16 bases left in between.

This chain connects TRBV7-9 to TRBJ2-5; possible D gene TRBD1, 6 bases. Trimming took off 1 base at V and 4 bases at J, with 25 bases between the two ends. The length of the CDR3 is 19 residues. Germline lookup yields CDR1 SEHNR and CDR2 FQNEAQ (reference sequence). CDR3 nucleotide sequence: TGTGCCAGCAGCTTAGACAGGCCGGCTGGGGGCCGCCCTTCAGAGACCCAGTACTTC. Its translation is CASSLDRPAGGRPSETQYF.